The 29 T cell receptor beta chains listed next were all sequenced from one sample in a study. TCRdb redid the calling of the 5' RACE reads with MiXCR, one entry per CDR3 protein. Here the sample spans approximately 29,000 distinct CDR3 sequences, about a quarter being singletons. The sequenced sample consisted of naive CD4+ T cells sorted from a lymph node. The subset denotes: naive CD4+ T cells, CD4+CD45RA+CD25-. Receptors were obtained from a female donor with breast cancer.

This clonotype was observed at least ten times. This chain links TRBV13 with TRBJ1-1; D is unresolved. The CDR3 is 15 residues long. Trimming removed 5 bases from V and 1 base from J, with 14 bases in between. In germline, CDR1 is PRHDT, CDR2 FYEKMQ (reference sequence). The CDR3 region has the DNA TGTGCCAGCAGCACCAGGACCCATGGGAACACTGAAGCTTTCTTT. It encodes CASSTRTHGNTEAFF.

This clonotype showed up just a few times. CDR3 residues: CASSFGLAGGPGGGELFF. The DNA for the CDR3 is TGTGCCAGCAGTTTCGGCTTAGCGGGAGGACCAGGTGGCGGGGAGCTGTTTTTT. The V gene is TRBV12-3 or TRBV12-4, the J gene TRBJ2-2; 10 bases fit TRBD2. CDR3 size: 18 residues. The trim removed 3 bases at V and 7 bases at J, leaving 14 bases unmatched.

With respect to this clonotype: A much larger clone differs by one base, so this may be a read error. This rearrangement joins TRBV7-8 to TRBJ2-3, with 10 bases aligning to TRBD1. Germline V gene lookup returns CDR1 SGHVS and CDR2 FQNEAQ. The length of the CDR3 is 13 residues. The CDR3 here is CASDWTGGDTQCF. CDR3 nucleotides: TGTGCCAGCGACTGGACAGGGGGTGATACGCAGTGTTTT.

A remark on this clonotype: This could be a read error, since a much larger clone is one nucleotide away. The chain couples TRBV27 to TRBJ2-7, with 11 bases matching TRBD2. The CDR3 covers 14 residues. The germline gives CDR1 MNHEY, CDR2 SMNVEV (reference sequence). The CDR3 region is CASKPGLAAYELYF. The CDR3 DNA is TGTGCCAGCAAACCGGGACTAGCGGCCTACGAGCTGTACTTC.

The chain uses TRBV27 and TRBJ1-1; no clear D. Trimming left V 3 bases short and J 4 bases short, with 9 bases between. CDR1 is MNHEY and CDR2 is SMNVEV in the germline V gene (reference sequence). CDR3 length: 13 amino acids. The CDR3 DNA reads as TGTGCCAGCAGTTTTTATAGGAGCACTGAAGCTTTCTTT. Its translation is CASSFYRSTEAFF.

Notes on this clonotype: Since the CDR3 does not end with the conserved phenylalanine or tryptophan, this likely comes from a read error. The V gene is TRBV7-2, the J gene TRBJ2-1; no firm D call. CDR1 and CDR2 from the germline V gene are SGHTA and FQGNSA. V lost 3 bases and J 0 bases, leaving 9 bases between the germline ends. This CDR3 has 15 amino acids. CDR3 in DNA: TGTGCCAGCAGCTTTGGCCCACACTCCTACAATGAGCAGTTCCTC. Protein product: CASSFGPHSYNEQFL.

This clonotype appeared a few times. This sequence joins TRBV4-1 and TRBJ1-3; D is undetermined. From germline, CDR1 is MGHRA and CDR2 YSYEKL. This CDR3 contains 16 residues. Trimming stripped 1 base from V and 0 bases from J, with 10 bases between. The CDR3 DNA follows: TGCGCCAGCAGCCAAGGAAGGGTTTACTCTGGAAACACCATATATTTT. Translating gives CASSQGRVYSGNTIYF.

The gene calls are TRBV6-5 and TRBJ1-1; TRBD1 matches at 10 bases. V lost 6 bases and J lost 10; bases outside the gene matches: 5. The CDR3 has 12 amino acids. The germline CDR1 and CDR2 sequences are MNHEY and SVGAGI. The CDR3 sequence is CASSRQGAGAFF. The CDR3 DNA is TGTGCCAGCAGCCGACAGGGGGCGGGAGCTTTCTTT.

This clonotype was counted a few times. This chain connects TRBV3-1 to TRBJ2-3; 10 nucleotides match TRBD2. Germline V gene data show CDR1 as LGHDT and CDR2 as YNNKEL (reference sequence). This CDR3 comprises 16 residues. V lost 4 bases, J lost 4 bases, and 8 bases stayed unmatched. CDR3 loop: CASSPYSGGASDTQYF. CDR3 bases: TGTGCCAGCAGCCCGTACAGCGGGGGGGCATCAGATACGCAGTATTTT.

This rearrangement joins TRBV11-2 to TRBJ2-2, with no clear D. V was trimmed by 2 bases and J by 4 bases, leaving 8 bases between them. The CDR3 has 14 residues. The germline gives CDR1 SGHAT, CDR2 FQNNGV. CDR3: CASSLMVITGELFF. The CDR3 DNA reads as TGTGCCAGCAGCTTAATGGTCATCACCGGGGAGCTGTTTTTT.

Concerning this clonotype: A much larger clone lies one base from this, so it may be a read error. The conserved phenylalanine or tryptophan normally closing the CDR3 is absent here, so this likely arose from a read error. The rearrangement links TRBV2 to TRBJ2-1; 11 nucleotides match TRBD2. The CDR3 runs to 15 residues. Trimming took 4 bases from V and 9 from J; bases not matched to a gene: 8. Germline values: CDR1 SNHLY, CDR2 FYNNEI. CDR3 sequence: CASSGIAGGPIEQFS. CDR3 in DNA: TGTGCCAGCAGTGGAATAGCGGGAGGGCCAATTGAGCAGTTCTCC.

The chain employs TRBV28 and TRBJ1-4; D might be TRBD1 (5 bases). Trimming pared 6 bases from V and 8 bases from J, leaving 16 bases between. The germline V gene has CDR1 MDHEN and CDR2 SYDVKM. The CDR3 has 14 residues. The CDR3 bases are TGTGCCAGCAGACGAAGGGGCTCTGTCGAAAAACTGTTTTTT. Protein: CASRRRGSVEKLFF.

In its sample, this clonotype was seen a few times. This chain connects TRBV4-1 to TRBJ1-1; D unresolved. CDR1 and CDR2 (germline): MGHRA, YSYEKL. Between the trimmed V and J ends, which lost 5 bases and 2 bases, there was a span of 9 bases. The CDR3 is made up of 13 amino acids. The CDR3 spells CASSARQNTEAFF. The CDR3 bases are TGCGCCAGCAGCGCAAGACAAAACACTGAAGCTTTCTTT.

This clonotype was counted only a few times. V is TRBV7-9 and J is TRBJ2-7; D is uncertain. The germline V and J ends were trimmed by 5 bases and 2 bases, with 10 bases remaining between them. The CDR3 extends over 13 amino acids. CDR1 is SEHNR, CDR2 FQNEAQ, per germline (reference sequence). DNA for the CDR3: TGTGCCAGCAGCCCGAAGGGCCCCTACGAGCAGTACTTC. This gives the protein CASSPKGPYEQYF.

The chain recombines TRBV9 with TRBJ2-3, with TRBD2 identical over 10 bases. The germline V gene has CDR1 SGDLS and CDR2 YYNGEE. The J segment lost 2 bases and the V segment lost 4 bases, leaving 7 bases of the junction unmatched. This CDR3 is 16 amino acids long. CDR3 sequence: CASSPSAGGITDTQYF. CDR3 sequence (DNA): TGTGCCAGCAGCCCATCAGCGGGAGGGATCACAGATACGCAGTATTTT.

The rearrangement links TRBV20-1 to TRBJ2-7, with D perhaps matching TRBD1 (6 bases). Per the germline V gene, CDR1 is DFQATT and CDR2 is SNEGSKA (reference sequence). Trimming removed 2 bases at V and 8 bases at J, with 28 bases between. This CDR3 has 17 residues. CDR3 in amino acids: CSARWGLRTVPYEKQYF. The CDR3 region has the DNA TGCAGTGCTAGATGGGGGCTCCGTACCGTACCCTACGAAAAGCAGTACTTC.

There are a few counts of this clonotype. The chain links TRBV12-3 or TRBV12-4 to TRBJ1-4, with a tentative D call TRBD1 (5 bases). This CDR3 comprises 13 residues. V was clipped by 4 bases and J by 8 bases, with 11 bases between them. The CDR3 DNA follows: TGTGCCAGCAGTTGGGGCCTGGAGGAAAAACTGTTTTTT. This sequence encodes CASSWGLEEKLFF.

This clonotype was counted once. The rearrangement joins TRBV3-1 to TRBJ2-1; TRBD1 is a possible D gene (6 bases). The CDR3 has 17 amino acids. Germline CDR1 is LGHDT and CDR2 is YNNKEL (reference sequence). The germline V and J ends were trimmed by 4 bases and 2 bases, with 18 bases remaining between them. The CDR3, as DNA: TGTGCCAGCAGCCGGGGCACAGGGATCAGAACCTACAATGAGCAGTTCTTC. This codes for CASSRGTGIRTYNEQFF.

The chain combines TRBV4-2 with TRBJ2-7; D may be TRBD2 (5 bases). V lost 2 bases, J lost 5 bases, and 13 bases lay in between. Germline CDR1 LGHNA, CDR2 YNFKEQ. CDR3 length equals 14 residues. The CDR3 region has the DNA TGTGCCAGCAGCCAATACGAGGGCAGGAACGAGCAGTACTTC. Translating it yields CASSQYEGRNEQYF.

As for this clonotype: In this CDR3 the conserved last residue, phenylalanine or tryptophan, is missing, so a read error is likely. The rearrangement uses TRBV7-2 and TRBJ2-3, with 11 nucleotides matching TRBD2. The CDR3 runs to 16 residues. Trimming cost V 5 bases and J 3 bases; bases outside gene matches: 7. CDR1 and CDR2 (germline): SGHTA, FQGNSA. Here the CDR3 reads CASSGRGTSGTDTQYS. The CDR3 DNA reads as TGTGCCAGCAGCGGGAGGGGGACTAGCGGAACAGATACGCAGTATTCT.

This clonotype was detected only a few times. This chain joins TRBV3-1 and TRBJ2-5; TRBD1 or TRBD2 may be the D gene (5 bases each). This CDR3 has 14 amino acids. With 3 bases removed from V and 1 base from J, the gap between germline ends came to 9 bases. CDR1 is LGHDT, CDR2 YNNKEL, per germline (reference sequence). DNA for the CDR3: TGTGCCAGCAGCCATCGAGGGGTCCAAGAGACCCAGTACTTC. Protein: CASSHRGVQETQYF.

About this clonotype itself: The junction does not match germline at one end; this may be a read error. The chain is built from TRBV20-1 and TRBJ2-7; a possible D gene is TRBD2 (6 bases). The CDR3 length is 14 residues. The germline V gene encodes CDR1 DFQATT and CDR2 SNEGSKA (reference sequence). The CDR3: CGARVGGSSYEQYF. CDR3 nucleotides: TGCGGTGCTAGAGTAGGAGGGAGCTCCTACGAGCAGTACTTC.

The chain is built from TRBV9 and TRBJ1-1; D is perhaps TRBD1 (5 bases). CDR3 length: 15 residues. Germline CDR1 is SGDLS and CDR2 is YYNGEE. Between the trimmed V and J ends, which lost 2 bases and 1 base, there was a span of 12 bases. CDR3 sequence: CASSVDIRGNTEAFF. Here the CDR3 DNA reads TGTGCCAGCAGCGTCGACATTAGGGGGAACACTGAAGCTTTCTTT.

The gene calls are TRBV4-1 and TRBJ2-3; D is unclear. V gave up 7 bases and J gave up 3 bases, with 11 bases separating them. Germline assignment: CDR1 MGHRA and CDR2 YSYEKL. This CDR3 is 13 amino acids long. The CDR3 sequence is CASNHPMTDTQYF. CDR3 sequence (DNA): TGCGCCAGCAACCATCCCATGACAGATACGCAGTATTTT.

This clonotype is classed as medium-sized. The chain combines TRBV20-1 with TRBJ2-3, with TRBD2 identical over 7 bases. J lost 0 bases, V lost 5 bases, and 8 bases had no gene match. Germline V gene lookup returns CDR1 DFQATT and CDR2 SNEGSKA (reference sequence). The CDR3 has 15 amino acids. In nucleotides, the CDR3 is TGCAGTGCTCCTATTGGGGGGGAGAGCACAGATACGCAGTATTTT. This translates into CSAPIGGESTDTQYF.

This clonotype was observed at least ten times. The V gene is TRBV5-1, the J gene TRBJ1-4; D is undetermined. This CDR3 is 14 amino acids long. Germline values: CDR1 SGHRS, CDR2 YFSETQ. Trimming stripped 4 bases from V and 0 bases from J, with 7 bases between. The CDR3 loop is CASSPEATNEKLFF. The CDR3 bases are TGCGCCAGCAGCCCAGAGGCAACTAATGAAAAACTGTTTTTT.

This clonotype has at least ten counts. The genes are TRBV6-6 and TRBJ2-7, with 7 positions matching TRBD2. This CDR3 is 12 amino acids long. Per germline, CDR1 MNHNY and CDR2 SVGAGI (reference sequence). With 8 bases clipped from V and 1 base from J, the junction kept 2 bases outside the gene matches. The DNA for the CDR3 is TGTGCCAGCGGGGGAGGGTCCTACGAGCAGTACTTC. As protein: CASGGGSYEQYF.

This clonotype came up a few times. The V gene is TRBV7-9, the J gene TRBJ1-2; D may be TRBD1 (5 bases). This CDR3 contains 13 residues. Trimming cost V 4 bases and J 4 bases, with 10 bases left between them. CDR1 SEHNR and CDR2 FQNEAQ come from the germline V gene (reference sequence). CDR3 coding DNA: TGTGCCAGCAGCTCCCGGGACGGCTATGGCTACACCTTC. The encoded protein is CASSSRDGYGYTF.

The V gene is TRBV2, the J gene TRBJ2-7, with D unresolved. The V end was cut by 6 bases, the J end by 6 bases, with 6 bases between. CDR1 is SNHLY and CDR2 is FYNNEI in the germline V gene. The CDR3 is 10 residues long. The CDR3, as DNA: TGTGCCAGCAGCTCCGTCGAGCAGTACTTC. Protein: CASSSVEQYF.